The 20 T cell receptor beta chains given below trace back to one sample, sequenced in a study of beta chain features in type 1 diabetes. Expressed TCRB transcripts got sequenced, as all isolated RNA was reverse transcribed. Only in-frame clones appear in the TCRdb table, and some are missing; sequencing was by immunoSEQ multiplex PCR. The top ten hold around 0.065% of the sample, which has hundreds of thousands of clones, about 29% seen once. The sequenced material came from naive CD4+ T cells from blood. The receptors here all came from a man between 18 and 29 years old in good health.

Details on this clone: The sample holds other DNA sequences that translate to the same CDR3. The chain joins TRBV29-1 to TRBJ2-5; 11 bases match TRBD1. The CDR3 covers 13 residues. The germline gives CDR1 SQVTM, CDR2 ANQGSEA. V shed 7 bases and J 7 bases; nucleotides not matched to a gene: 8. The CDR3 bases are TGCAGCGCAGACCGGGACAGGGGGGGGACCCAGTACTTC. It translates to CSADRDRGGTQYF.

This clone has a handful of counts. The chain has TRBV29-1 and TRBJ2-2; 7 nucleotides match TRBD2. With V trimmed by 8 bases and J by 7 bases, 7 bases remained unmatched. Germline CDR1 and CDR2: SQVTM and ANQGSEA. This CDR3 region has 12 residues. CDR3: CSSWEGGGELFF. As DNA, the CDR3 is TGCAGCTCGTGGGAGGGAGGCGGGGAGCTGTTTTTT.

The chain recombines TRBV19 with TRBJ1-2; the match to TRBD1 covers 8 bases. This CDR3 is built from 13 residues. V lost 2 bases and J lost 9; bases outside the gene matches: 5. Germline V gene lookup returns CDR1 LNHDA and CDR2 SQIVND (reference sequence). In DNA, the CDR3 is TGTGCCAGTAGTATACAGGGGGCATCGAGCTACACCTTC. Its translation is CASSIQGASSYTF.

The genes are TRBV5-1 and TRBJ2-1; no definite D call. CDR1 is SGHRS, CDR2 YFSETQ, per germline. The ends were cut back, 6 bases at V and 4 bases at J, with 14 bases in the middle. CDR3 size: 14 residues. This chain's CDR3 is CASTLDPPYNEQFF. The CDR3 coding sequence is TGCGCCAGCACTCTGGACCCCCCTTACAATGAGCAGTTCTTC.

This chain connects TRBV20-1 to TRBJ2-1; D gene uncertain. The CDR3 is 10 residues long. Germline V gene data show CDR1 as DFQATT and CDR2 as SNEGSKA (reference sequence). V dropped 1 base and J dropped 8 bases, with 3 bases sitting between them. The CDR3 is CSARADEQFF. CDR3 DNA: TGCAGTGCTAGAGCCGATGAGCAGTTCTTC.

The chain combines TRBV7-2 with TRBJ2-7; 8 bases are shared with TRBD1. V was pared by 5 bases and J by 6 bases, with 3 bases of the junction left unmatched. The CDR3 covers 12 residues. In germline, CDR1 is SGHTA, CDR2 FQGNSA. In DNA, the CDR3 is TGTGCCAGCAGCCGTACAGGGGGCGAGCAGTACTTC. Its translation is CASSRTGGEQYF.

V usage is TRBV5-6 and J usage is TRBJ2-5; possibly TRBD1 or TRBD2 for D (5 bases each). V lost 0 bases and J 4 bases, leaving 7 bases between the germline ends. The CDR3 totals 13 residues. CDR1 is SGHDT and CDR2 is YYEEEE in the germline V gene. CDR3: CASSLERGETQYF. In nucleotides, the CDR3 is TGTGCCAGCAGCTTGGAGAGGGGAGAGACCCAGTACTTC.

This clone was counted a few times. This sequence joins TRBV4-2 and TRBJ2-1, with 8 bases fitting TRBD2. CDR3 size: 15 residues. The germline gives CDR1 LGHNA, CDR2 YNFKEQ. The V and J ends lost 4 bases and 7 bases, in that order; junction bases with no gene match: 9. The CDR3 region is CASSLASGRGNEQFF. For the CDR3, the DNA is TGTGCCAGCAGCCTTGCTAGCGGGCGAGGGAATGAGCAGTTCTTC.

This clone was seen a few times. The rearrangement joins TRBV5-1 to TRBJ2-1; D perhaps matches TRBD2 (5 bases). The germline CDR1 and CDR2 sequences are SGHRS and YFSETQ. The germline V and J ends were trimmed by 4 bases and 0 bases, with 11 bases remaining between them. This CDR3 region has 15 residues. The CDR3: CASSPVEASYNEQFF. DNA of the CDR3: TGCGCCAGCAGCCCGGTGGAGGCCTCCTACAATGAGCAGTTCTTC.

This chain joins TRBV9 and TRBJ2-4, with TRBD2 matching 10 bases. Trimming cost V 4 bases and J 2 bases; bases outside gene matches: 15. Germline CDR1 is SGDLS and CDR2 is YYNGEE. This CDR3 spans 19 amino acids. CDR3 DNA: TGTGCCAGCAGCCCCAGGGGGCTAGCGGGAGAGGGGTCCAAAAACATTCAGTACTTC. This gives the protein CASSPRGLAGEGSKNIQYF.

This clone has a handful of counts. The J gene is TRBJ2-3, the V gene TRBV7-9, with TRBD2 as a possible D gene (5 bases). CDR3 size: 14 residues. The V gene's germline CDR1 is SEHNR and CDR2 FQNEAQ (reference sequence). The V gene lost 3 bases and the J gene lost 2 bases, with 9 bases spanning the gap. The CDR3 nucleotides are TGTGCCAGCAGCTTCCCGGGAACCACAGATACGCAGTATTTT. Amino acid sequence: CASSFPGTTDTQYF.

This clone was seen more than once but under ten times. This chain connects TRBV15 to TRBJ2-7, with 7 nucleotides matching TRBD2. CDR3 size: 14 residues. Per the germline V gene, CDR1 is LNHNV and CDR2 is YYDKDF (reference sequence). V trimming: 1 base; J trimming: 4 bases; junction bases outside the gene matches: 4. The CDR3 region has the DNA TGTGCCACCAGCAGAGTTGGGACTATATACGAGCAGTACTTC. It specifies CATSRVGTIYEQYF.

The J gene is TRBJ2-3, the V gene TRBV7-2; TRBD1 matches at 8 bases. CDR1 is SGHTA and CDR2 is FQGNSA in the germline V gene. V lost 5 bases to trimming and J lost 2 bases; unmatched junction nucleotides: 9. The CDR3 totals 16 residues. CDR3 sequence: CASSRGTGSLTDTQYF. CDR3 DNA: TGTGCCAGCAGCCGTGGGACAGGCTCTCTCACAGATACGCAGTATTTT.

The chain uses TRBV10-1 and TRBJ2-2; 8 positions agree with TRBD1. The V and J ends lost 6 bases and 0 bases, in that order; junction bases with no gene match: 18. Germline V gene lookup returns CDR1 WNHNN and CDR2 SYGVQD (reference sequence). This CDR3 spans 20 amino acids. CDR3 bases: TGCGCCAGCAGGGCCGCGGCGGTGGGACAGGCCATCGCGAACACCGGGGAGCTGTTTTTT. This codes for CASRAAAVGQAIANTGELFF.

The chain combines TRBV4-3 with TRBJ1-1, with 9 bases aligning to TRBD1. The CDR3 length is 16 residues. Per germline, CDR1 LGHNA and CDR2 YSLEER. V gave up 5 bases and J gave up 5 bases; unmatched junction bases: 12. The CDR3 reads CASSDTGTGFLTEAFF. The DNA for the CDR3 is TGCGCCAGCAGCGACACCGGGACAGGGTTTCTTACTGAAGCTTTCTTT.

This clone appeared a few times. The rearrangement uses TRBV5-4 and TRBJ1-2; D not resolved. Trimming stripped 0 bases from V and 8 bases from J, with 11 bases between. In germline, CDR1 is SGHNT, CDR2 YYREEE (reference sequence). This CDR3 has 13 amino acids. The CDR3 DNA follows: TGTGCCAGCAGCTTGGGGCAGGACCTGGGCTACACCTTC. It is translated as CASSLGQDLGYTF. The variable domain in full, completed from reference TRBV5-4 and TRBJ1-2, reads ETGVTQSPTHLIKTRGQQVTLRCSSQSGHNTVSWYQQALGQGPQFIFQYYREEENGRGNFPPRFSGLQFPNYSSELNVNALELDDSALYLCASSLGQDLGYTFGSGTRLTVV.

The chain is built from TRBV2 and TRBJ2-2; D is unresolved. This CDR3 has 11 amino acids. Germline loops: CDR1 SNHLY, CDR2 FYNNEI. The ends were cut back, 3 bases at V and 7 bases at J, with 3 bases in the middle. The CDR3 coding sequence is TGTGCCAGCAGTGACCACGGGGAGCTGTTTTTT. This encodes CASSDHGELFF.

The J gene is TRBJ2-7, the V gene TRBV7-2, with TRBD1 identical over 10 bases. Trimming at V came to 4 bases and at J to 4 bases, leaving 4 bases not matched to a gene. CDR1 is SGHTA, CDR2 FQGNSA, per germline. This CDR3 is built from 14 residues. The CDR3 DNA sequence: TGTGCCAGCAGCTGGACAGGGGGACAGTACGAGCAGTACTTC. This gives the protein CASSWTGGQYEQYF.

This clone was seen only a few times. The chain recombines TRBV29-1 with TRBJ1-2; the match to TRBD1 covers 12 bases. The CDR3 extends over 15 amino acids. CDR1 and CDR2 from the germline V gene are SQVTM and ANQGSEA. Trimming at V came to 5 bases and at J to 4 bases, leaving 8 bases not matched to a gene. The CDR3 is CSVHSGQGASYGYTF. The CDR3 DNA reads TGCAGCGTTCACTCGGGACAGGGGGCTAGCTATGGCTACACCTTC. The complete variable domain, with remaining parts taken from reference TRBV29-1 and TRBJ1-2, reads SAVISQKPSRDICQRGTSLTIQCQVDSQVTMMFWYRQQPGQSLTLIATANQGSEATYESGFVIDKFPISRPNLTFSTLTVSNMSPEDSSIYLCSVHSGQGASYGYTFGSGTRLTVV.

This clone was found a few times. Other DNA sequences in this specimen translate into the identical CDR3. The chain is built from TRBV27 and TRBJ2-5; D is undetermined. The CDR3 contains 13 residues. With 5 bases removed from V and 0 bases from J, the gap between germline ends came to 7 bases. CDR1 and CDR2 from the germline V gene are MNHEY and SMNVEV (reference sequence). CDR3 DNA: TGTGCCAGCAGTCCATCGTACCAAGAGACCCAGTACTTC. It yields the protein CASSPSYQETQYF.